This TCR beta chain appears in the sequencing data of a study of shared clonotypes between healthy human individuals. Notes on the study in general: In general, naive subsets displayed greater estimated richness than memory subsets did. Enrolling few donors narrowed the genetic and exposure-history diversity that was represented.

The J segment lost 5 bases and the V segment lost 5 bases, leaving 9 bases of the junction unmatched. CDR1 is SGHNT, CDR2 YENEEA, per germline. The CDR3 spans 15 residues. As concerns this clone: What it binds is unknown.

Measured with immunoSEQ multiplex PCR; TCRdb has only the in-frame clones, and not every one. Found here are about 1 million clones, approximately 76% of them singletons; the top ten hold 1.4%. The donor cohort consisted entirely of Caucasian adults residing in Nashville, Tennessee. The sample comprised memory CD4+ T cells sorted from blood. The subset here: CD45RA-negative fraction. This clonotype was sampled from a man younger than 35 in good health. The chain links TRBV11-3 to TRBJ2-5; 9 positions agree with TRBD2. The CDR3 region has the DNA TGTGCCAGCAGCCCGGGACTAGCCCTGCATGAGACCCAGTACTTC. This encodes CASSPGLALHETQYF. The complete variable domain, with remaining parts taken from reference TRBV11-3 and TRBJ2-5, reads EAGVVQSPRYKIIEKKQPVAFWCNPISGHNTLYWYLQNLGQGPELLIRYENEEAVDDSQLPKDRFSAERLKGVDSTLKIQPAELGDSAVYLCASSPGLALHETQYFGPGTRLLVL.